This T cell receptor beta chain emerged from a study of blood T cell repertoires in COVID-19 (dated by TCRdb to about 2020). At the level of the whole study: Collaborator samples came from the United States, Italy and Spain and covered acute and convalescent phases of COVID-19. Where available, HLA class I and class II types were obtained from metadata supplied by the sample provider rather than from assay-based typing. The dataset comprised deeply sampled blood TCRbeta repertoires from subjects exposed to, actively infected with, or recovered from COVID-19. The material from the prospective study consisted of cDNA or gDNA derived from T cells, B-cell-depleted T cells, or PBMCs. The samples were drawn from the first 160 participants of the ongoing ImmuneRACE study and from more than 1,000 subjects provided by 6 global collaborators. Nearly every sample came with metadata listing a de-identified subject ID, COVID-19 status, age in years and sex. A freely available public database, intended as a resource for researchers studying the immune response to SARS-CoV-2, is where the repertoires were released. What the research found in general, with its limitations: How much clinical and demographic metadata was included differed by source and by participant, and the metadata was provided uncurated.

Each collaborating institution followed its own protocols to collect whole blood in K2EDTA tubes. For TCRbeta analysis, collaborators shipped samples as frozen whole blood, isolated PBMCs, or DNA extracted from either of those sample types. The CDR3 goes from the cysteine to the phenylalanine over 17 residues. The kept DNA is CDR3 alone, 51 bases in frame from the first base. V drops 4 bases and J drops 1 base, leaving 21 bases in between. CDR1 and CDR2, per the germline V gene, are SGDLS and YYNGEE. TCRbeta CDR3 regions were amplified from genomic DNA by means of the immunoSEQ Assay, a bias-controlled multiplex PCR. In the paper's pipeline: Nucleated cell counts per sample were estimated from amplification of reference gene primers within the assay. To quantify the absolute abundance of each unique TCRbeta CDR3 rearrangement, sequence reads were collapsed and filtered. For each sample, productive Simpson clonality was calculated as the square root of Simpson's diversity index over productive rearrangements. TCRdb mirrors the immuneACCESS table, restricted to in-frame sequences. Some clones are absent from its copies; in checked studies, under half trace to an unresolved V gene, and the reason for the others is unknown. The V and J calls and clone size are taken from that table; D and trimming were inferred from the DNA. The table for this sample lists roughly 72,000 clones; roughly 82% of them were counted only once. Of the sample, 12% to 15% is held by the ten largest clones.

A word on this clone: Its antigen remains undetermined. One base away there is no much larger clone; base qualities are not given.

The V gene is TRBV9 and the J gene is TRBJ2-7; TRBD2 is a weak D gene call, 5 bases matching. The TCR was taken from a woman older than 75 with acute or convalescent COVID-19. Sequencing used peripheral blood. The CDR3 protein is CASSTSRVPGFSYEQYF. The DNA sequence is given as TGTGCCAGCAGCACTAGTAGGGTACCGGGGTTTTCCTACGAGCAGTACTTC.